The clone carrying this T cell receptor (beta chain) has a count of ten or more. This CDR3 is 14 amino acids long. The ends lost 7 bases at V and 7 bases at J; junction bases unmatched: 6. The germline V gene has CDR1 MNHNS and CDR2 SASEGT. This sample was included in a study of cytomegalovirus exposure and HLA in healthy donors. Produced via immunoSEQ multiplex PCR; TCRdb's table is partial and in-frame only. The data contain under 140,000 clones, approximately 89% of them singletons. The chain uses TRBV6-1 and TRBJ2-1, with 11 nucleotides matching TRBD2. This receptor was taken from a woman between 18 and 30 years old in good health and CMV-seronegative. Source material: PBMCs. The CDR3 sequence is CASTTSGSGNEQFF. The CDR3 nucleotides are TGTGCCAGCACCACTAGCGGGAGTGGTAATGAGCAGTTCTTC.